These 9 T cell receptor beta chains came from one sample sequenced in a study of cytomegalovirus exposure and HLA in healthy donors. 60 Vbeta and 13 Jbeta primers were used in PCR. Generated by immunoSEQ multiplex PCR, the TCRdb table keeps only in-frame clones and is missing some. The table includes 150,000 or so clones, 80% detected once. Sequencing was carried out using PBMCs. The receptors here all came from a woman aged 40 to 50 in good health and CMV-seronegative.

The chain links TRBV5-1 to TRBJ2-3; 12 nucleotides agree with TRBD2. V was pared by 4 bases and J by 5 bases, with 5 bases of the junction left unmatched. Per the germline V gene, CDR1 is SGHRS and CDR2 is YFSETQ. The CDR3 runs to 15 residues. The CDR3: CASSLLTSGRDTQYF. CDR3 bases: TGCGCCAGCAGCCTGCTGACTAGCGGGAGAGATACGCAGTATTTT.

V usage is TRBV4-2 and J usage is TRBJ2-1; D is perhaps TRBD2 (6 bases). Germline CDR1 is LGHNA and CDR2 is YNFKEQ. The CDR3 runs 15 residues. The germline V and J ends were trimmed by 2 bases and 7 bases, with 15 bases remaining between them. The CDR3 protein is CASSQFGGDANEQFF. In DNA form, the CDR3 reads TGTGCCAGCAGCCAATTCGGGGGTGATGCAAATGAGCAGTTCTTC.

The chain carries TRBV5-8 and TRBJ2-2; no clear D gene. The V end was cut by 2 bases, the J end by 0 bases, with 11 bases between. Germline CDR1 SGHTS, CDR2 YDEGEE. The CDR3 is made up of 16 amino acids. The CDR3 nucleotides read TGTGCCAGCAGCTTCATGGCCAGGACGAACACCGGGGAGCTGTTTTTT. Its translation is CASSFMARTNTGELFF. Looking up the rest from reference TRBV5-8 and TRBJ2-2 gives the full variable domain: EAGVTQSPTHLIKTRGQQATLRCSPISGHTSVYWYQQALGLGLQFLLWYDEGEERNRGNFPPRFSGRQFPNYSSELNVNALELEDSALYLCASSFMARTNTGELFFGEGSRLTVL.

The chain recombines TRBV7-3 with TRBJ2-1; 7 bases are a match to TRBD2. After removal of 4 bases from V and 10 bases from J, the junction contained 7 bases not matched to a gene. CDR3 length: 13 amino acids. Germline V gives CDR1 SGHTA, CDR2 FQGTGA. The CDR3 region has the DNA TGTGCCAGCAGCTCGGGACTACTGGGGGAGCAGTTCTTC. It translates to CASSSGLLGEQFF.

This rearrangement joins TRBV19 to TRBJ2-5, with TRBD1 matching over 8 bases. The CDR3 contains 14 residues. Germline V CDR1 and CDR2: LNHDA, SQIVND (reference sequence). The J segment lost 5 bases and the V segment lost 5 bases, leaving 7 bases of the junction unmatched. The CDR3 nucleotides are TGTGCCAGTAGTCCGTGGACAGGGCTTGAGACCCAGTACTTC. This translates into CASSPWTGLETQYF.

This clone appeared once. The CDR3 nucleotides read TGCGCCAGCAGCCAAGACGTTGCTAGCGGGAGGTCGTACGAGCAGTACTTC. This gives the protein CASSQDVASGRSYEQYF. The chain is built from TRBV4-3 and TRBJ2-5, with TRBD2 identical over 11 bases. The J call may be wrong; the DNA end is better matched by TRBJ2-7. Germline CDR1 is LGHNA and CDR2 is YSLEER. CDR3 length equals 17 residues.

V gene TRBV11-3 combines with J gene TRBJ2-5; D remains unclear. Trimming removed 4 bases from V and 5 bases from J, with 5 bases in between. The CDR3 is made up of 11 amino acids. Germline assignment: CDR1 SGHNT and CDR2 YENEEA. DNA for the CDR3: TGTGCCAGCAGCTCTTTGGAGACCCAGTACTTC. It codes for CASSSLETQYF.

The chain is built from TRBV2 and TRBJ2-5; maybe TRBD2 (6 bases). The CDR3 loop spans 14 amino acids. V was clipped by 4 bases and J by 3 bases, with 12 bases between them. Germline V lookup: CDR1 SNHLY, CDR2 FYNNEI. The CDR3 coding sequence is TGTGCCAGCAGTGGTAGGAGGGCGGAAGAGACCCAGTACTTC. As protein: CASSGRRAEETQYF.

J is TRBJ1-5 and V is TRBV7-2; possibly TRBD1 for D (6 bases). The V gene lost 2 bases and the J gene lost 7 bases, with 15 bases spanning the gap. The CDR3 runs to 15 residues. The germline V gene encodes CDR1 SGHTA and CDR2 FQGNSA. CDR3 nucleotides: TGTGCCAGCAGCTTACGCGGGGGGCCTGAACAGCCCCAGCATTTT. Its protein is CASSLRGGPEQPQHF.